The clone carrying this T cell receptor beta chain was picked up a small number of times. Trimming stripped 7 bases from V and 2 bases from J, with 18 bases between. Per the germline V gene, CDR1 is MDHEN and CDR2 is SYDVKM. CDR3 length equals 15 residues. The data stem from a study of blood T cell repertoires in COVID-19. Across the study: Samples of COVID-19 (acute and convalescent) were obtained from the United States, Italy and Spain. From T cells, B-cell-depleted T cells, or PBMCs came the material, which was cDNA or gDNA.

As handled by the study authors: Amplification from reference gene primers served as the basis for estimated nucleated cell counts. TCRdb's table, derived via immunoSEQ multiplex PCR, lists solely in-frame clones and lacks some. The D gene and trimming were derived from the DNA, and the V and J assignments and clone size from that table. The sample carries some 150,000 clones, around nine tenths recorded once. The sequence derives from a human donor in a cohort sampled during active COVID-19. Material: peripheral blood. The chain links TRBV28 to TRBJ2-7, with a tentative D call TRBD1 (6 bases). CDR3 DNA: TGTGCCAGCATGAGCACAACAGGGTTTACCTACGAGCAGTACTTC. It codes for CASMSTTGFTYEQYF.